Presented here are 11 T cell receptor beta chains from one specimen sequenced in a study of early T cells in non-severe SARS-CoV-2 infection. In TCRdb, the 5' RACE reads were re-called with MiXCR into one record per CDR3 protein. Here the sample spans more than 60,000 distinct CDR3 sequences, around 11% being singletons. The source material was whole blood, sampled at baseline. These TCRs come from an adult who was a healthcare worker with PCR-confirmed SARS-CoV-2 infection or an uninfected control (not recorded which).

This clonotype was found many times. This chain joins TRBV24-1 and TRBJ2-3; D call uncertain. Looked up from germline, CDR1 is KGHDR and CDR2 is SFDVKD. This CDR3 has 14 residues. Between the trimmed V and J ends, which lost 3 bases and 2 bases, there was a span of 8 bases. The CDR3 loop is CATSDPRPTDTQYF. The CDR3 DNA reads TGTGCCACCAGTGATCCTAGGCCCACAGATACGCAGTATTTT.

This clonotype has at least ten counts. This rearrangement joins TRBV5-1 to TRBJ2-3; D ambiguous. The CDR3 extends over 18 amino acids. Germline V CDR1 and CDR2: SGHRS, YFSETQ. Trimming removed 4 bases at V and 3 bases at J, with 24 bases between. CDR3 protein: CASSPLLKLQSVTDTQYF. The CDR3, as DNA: TGCGCCAGCAGCCCCTTGTTGAAGCTCCAGTCGGTAACAGATACGCAGTATTTT.

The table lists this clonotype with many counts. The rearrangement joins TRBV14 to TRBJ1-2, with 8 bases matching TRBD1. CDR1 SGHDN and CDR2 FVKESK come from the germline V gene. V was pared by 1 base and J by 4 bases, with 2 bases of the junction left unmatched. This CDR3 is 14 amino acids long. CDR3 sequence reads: CASSQAGQVYGYTF. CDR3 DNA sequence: TGTGCCAGCAGCCAAGCGGGACAGGTCTATGGCTACACCTTC.

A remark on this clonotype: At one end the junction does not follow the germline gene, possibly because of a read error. CDR3 sequence reads: CASSQEGGARGQPNNF. For the CDR3, the DNA is TGCGCCAGCAGCCAAGAGGGGGGAGCGAGGGGACAGCCAAATAACTTC. J is TRBJ1-2 and V is TRBV4-1; 7 positions agree with TRBD1. The CDR3 is made up of 16 amino acids. Germline V gives CDR1 MGHRA, CDR2 YSYEKL.

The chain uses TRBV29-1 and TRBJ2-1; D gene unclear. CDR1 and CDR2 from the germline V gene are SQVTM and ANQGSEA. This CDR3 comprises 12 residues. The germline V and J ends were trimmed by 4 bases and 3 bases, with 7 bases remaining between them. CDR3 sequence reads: CSVVVHYNEQFF. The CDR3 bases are TGCAGCGTTGTAGTCCACTACAATGAGCAGTTCTTC.

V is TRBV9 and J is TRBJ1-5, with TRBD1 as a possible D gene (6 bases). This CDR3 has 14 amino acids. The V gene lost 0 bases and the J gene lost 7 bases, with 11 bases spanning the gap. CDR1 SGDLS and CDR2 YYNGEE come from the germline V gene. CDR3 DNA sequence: TGTGCCAGCAGCGTAGAGGAGGGGGGGCAGCCCCAGCATTTT. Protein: CASSVEEGGQPQHF.

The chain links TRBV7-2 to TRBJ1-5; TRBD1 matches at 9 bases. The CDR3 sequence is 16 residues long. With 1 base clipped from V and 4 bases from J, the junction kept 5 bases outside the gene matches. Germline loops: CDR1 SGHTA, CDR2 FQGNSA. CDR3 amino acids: CASSLVGGQGNQPQHF. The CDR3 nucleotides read TGTGCCAGCAGCTTAGTAGGCGGACAGGGGAATCAGCCCCAGCATTTT.

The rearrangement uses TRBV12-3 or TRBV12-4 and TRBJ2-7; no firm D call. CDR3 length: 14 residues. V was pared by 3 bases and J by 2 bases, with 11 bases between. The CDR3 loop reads CASSFQRRAYEQYF. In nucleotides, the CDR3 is TGTGCCAGCAGTTTCCAACGGCGAGCCTACGAGCAGTACTTC.

The CDR3 region has the DNA TGTGCCAGCAGCTTAGTACTGGAGATGAACACTGAAGCTTTCTTT. Its translation: CASSLVLEMNTEAFF. The chain couples TRBV7-9 to TRBJ1-1; no clear D. CDR3 size: 15 residues. Germline CDR1 reads SEHNR; CDR2 reads FQNEAQ (reference sequence). Trimming cost V 1 base and J 0 bases, with 9 bases left between them.

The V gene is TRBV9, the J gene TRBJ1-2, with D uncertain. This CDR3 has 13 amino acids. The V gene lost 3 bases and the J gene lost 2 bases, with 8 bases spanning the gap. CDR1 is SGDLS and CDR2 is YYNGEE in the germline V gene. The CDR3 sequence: CASSGAQNYGYTF. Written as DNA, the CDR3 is TGTGCCAGCAGCGGTGCGCAAAACTATGGCTACACCTTC. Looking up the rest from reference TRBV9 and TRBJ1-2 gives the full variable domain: DSGVTQTPKHLITATGQRVTLRCSPRSGDLSVYWYQQSLDQGLQFLIQYYNGEERAKGNILERFSAQQFPDLHSELNLSSLELGDSALYFCASSGAQNYGYTFGSGTRLTVV.

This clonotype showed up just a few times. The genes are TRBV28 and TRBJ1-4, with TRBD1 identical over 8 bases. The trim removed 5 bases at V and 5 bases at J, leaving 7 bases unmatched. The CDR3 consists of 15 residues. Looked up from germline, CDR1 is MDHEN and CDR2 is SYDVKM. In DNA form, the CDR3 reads TGTGCCAGCAGTGGACCAGGGGGCGAGAATGAAAAACTGTTTTTT. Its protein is CASSGPGGENEKLFF.